This is a list of T cell receptor beta chains from one sample in a study of metastatic and nonmetastatic thyroid tumors. TCRdb reassembled clones from the PCR reads with MiXCR. The sample contains roughly 34,000 clones, about 15% of which appear only once. The source material was blood. The receptors here all came from a male donor with papillary thyroid cancer or a benign thyroid nodule (not recorded which). Some clones in this sample may be carry-over from other donors' samples. Each CDR3 is given with its conserved first and last residue. The order of the fields is clone size, D gene, V gene, J gene, CDR3 DNA, CDR3 protein. The D gene is left open where the match is weak. Size is stated for part of the rows, as once, few or many counts, or as a class when the clone is expanded.

many,.,TRBV7-9,TRBJ2-1,TGTGCCAGCAGCCCACAGGGACTCCTGAAGAATGAGCAGTTCTTC,CASSPQGLLKNEQFF
many,.,TRBV5-1,TRBJ2-7,TGCGCCAGCAGCGGCGGACACGAGCAGTACTTC,CASSGGHEQYF
.,TRBD2,TRBV11-2,TRBJ2-3,TGTGCCAGCAGCTTCTCTGTTGGGTGGGGAGGGGGCACAGATACGCAGTATTTT,CASSFSVGWGGGTDTQYF
medium-sized,TRBD2,TRBV6-1,TRBJ2-1,TGTGCCAGCAGTACGGGACTAGTCTACAATGAGCAGTTCTTC,CASSTGLVYNEQFF
.,.,TRBV9,TRBJ1-5,TGTGCCAGCAGCGTAAGTGGGTTCAATCAGCCCCAGCATTTT,CASSVSGFNQPQHF
many,TRBD2,TRBV20-1,TRBJ2-7,TGCAGTGCTAGAGATCAGGGAGGGGACTCCTACGAGCAGTACTTC,CSARDQGGDSYEQYF
many,TRBD2,TRBV7-2,TRBJ2-4,TGTGCCAGCAGCTTATCCCCCATACTAGCGGGAGGGGATGCCAAAAACATTCAGTACTTC,CASSLSPILAGGDAKNIQYF
many,.,TRBV7-8,TRBJ2-1,TGTGCCAGCAGGAAGTTATCAAATGAGCAGTTCTTC,CASRKLSNEQFF
.,.,TRBV6-4,TRBJ2-3,TGTGCCAGCAGTGATAAGGCAACAGATACGCAGTATTTT,CASSDKATDTQYF
many,.,TRBV6-4,TRBJ2-2,TGTGCCAGCAGACAGCAAGCGAACACCGGGGAGCTGTTTTTT,CASRQQANTGELFF
many,TRBD1,TRBV4-3,TRBJ2-3,TGCGCCAGCAGCCGGAGCTGGGGACAGGGGGAAGCAGATACGCAGTATTTT,CASSRSWGQGEADTQYF
few,.,TRBV4-1,TRBJ2-1,TGCGCCAGCAGCCAAGAAAGAGTCAGTTGGCGCTCCGGACCCACCGAAAATGAGCAGTTCTTC,CASSQERVSWRSGPTENEQFF
many,TRBD2,TRBV19,TRBJ2-1,TGTGCCAGTAGTATAGATCCCCCCGGACTAGCGGGATCGCAGTTCTTC,CASSIDPPGLAGSQFF
many,.,TRBV10-1,TRBJ2-1,TGCGCCAGCAGTGAGTCGGAGGCCGGGCGAGCAGGGGAGCAGTTCTTC,CASSESEAGRAGEQFF
.,TRBD2,TRBV24-1,TRBJ2-1,TGTGCCACCAGTGACATTCGGGGGGGGAATGAGCAGTTCTTC,CATSDIRGGNEQFF
many,.,TRBV28,TRBJ1-2,TGTGCCAGCAGTTTGGGAAACTATGGCTACACCTTC,CASSLGNYGYTF
many,.,TRBV7-2,TRBJ1-2,TGTGCCAGCAGCTTAGGAGCGCGACAGGCCTATGGCTACACCTTC,CASSLGARQAYGYTF
many,.,TRBV28,TRBJ2-3,TGTGCCAGCAGTCCTTCCTCTGATACGCAGTATTTT,CASSPSSDTQYF
many,TRBD2,TRBV7-8,TRBJ2-5,TGTGCCAGCACTGGCGGGAGAGGAGAGACCCAGTACTTC,CASTGGRGETQYF
many,.,TRBV30,TRBJ1-4,TGTGCCTGGAGTGTTTGGGGCAGGGGTAATGAAAAACTGTTTTTT,CAWSVWGRGNEKLFF
many,TRBD2,TRBV5-4,TRBJ2-3,TGTGCCAGCAGCTCCCCGGGACTAGCGGGAGTAGTGGATACGCAGTATTTT,CASSSPGLAGVVDTQYF
many,.,TRBV11-2,TRBJ2-1,TGTGCCAGCAGCTTATGGGGGAATGAGCAGTTCTTC,CASSLWGNEQFF
many,.,TRBV27,TRBJ2-2,TGTGCCAGCAGTTTATCAGGAGGGTACGCCGGGGAGCTGTTTTTT,CASSLSGGYAGELFF
many,.,TRBV6-1,TRBJ2-7,TGTGCCAGCCGGATGGCACAGGGCCCCTACGAGCAGTACTTC,CASRMAQGPYEQYF
many,.,TRBV6-5,TRBJ1-1,TGTGCCAGCAGTTACCCGGCTGAAAACACTGAAGCTTTCTTT,CASSYPAENTEAFF
many,.,TRBV2,TRBJ2-7,TGTGCCAGCAGTGAACGGGGGCGGGAGCAGTACTTC,CASSERGREQYF
many,.,TRBV30,TRBJ2-3,TGTGCCTGGAGAGGCGCGGCGGATAACACAGATACGCAGTATTTT,CAWRGAADNTDTQYF
many,TRBD1,TRBV5-1,TRBJ1-1,TGCGCCAGGGGGACAGGTTGGAACACTGAAGCTTTCTTT,CARGTGWNTEAFF
few,.,TRBV27,TRBJ1-1,TGCGCCAGCAGTATCGGGGTTCGGCACACTGAAGCTTTCTTT,CASSIGVRHTEAFF
.,.,TRBV11-2,TRBJ1-6,TGTGCCAGCAGCTTTGATCATGGGGTTAATTCACCCCTCCACTTT,CASSFDHGVNSPLHF
few,.,TRBV6-1,TRBJ1-5,TGTGCCAGCAGTGAAGCGACCGAGCCTCGCAATAAGCCCCAGCATTTT,CASSEATEPRNKPQHF
many,TRBD2,TRBV7-9,TRBJ2-7,TGTGCCAGCAGCTTAACCGTCGCGGGGGGCGAGCAGTACTTC,CASSLTVAGGEQYF
many,.,TRBV20-1,TRBJ2-2,TGCAGTGCTAGAGAGGGCCCAGGGGAGCTGTTTTTT,CSAREGPGELFF
many,TRBD1,TRBV9,TRBJ2-2,TGTGCCAGCAGCGTAGAGGGGACAGGGATACGAAACGGGGAGCTGTTTTTT,CASSVEGTGIRNGELFF
many,.,TRBV10-2,TRBJ1-1,TGCGCCAGCAGTGAGTCTCACAGCCGAACAAAGGCTTTCTTT,CASSESHSRTKAFF
many,.,TRBV20-1,TRBJ2-7,TGCAGTGCTAGAGGTCCCCCGCAGTACTTC,CSARGPPQYF
many,TRBD1,TRBV19,TRBJ2-7,TGTGCCAGTAGTATGCAGGGGGCTGGAGGGGAGCAGTACTTC,CASSMQGAGGEQYF
.,TRBD1,TRBV4-1,TRBJ2-2,TGCGCCAGCAGCCAAGAACAGGGGACCGGGGAGCTGTTTTTT,CASSQEQGTGELFF
many,.,TRBV6-4,TRBJ1-2,.,CATSFQSYGCTF
few,TRBD2,TRBV12-3/TRBV12-4,TRBJ2-3,TGTGCCAGCAGGCTCGGACTAGCGGGAACAACAGATACGCAGTATTTT,CASRLGLAGTTDTQYF
many,.,TRBV7-2,TRBJ2-7,TGTGCCAGCAGCTTCAAGCCCAACTTCTACGAGCAGTACTTC,CASSFKPNFYEQYF
many,.,TRBV11-3,TRBJ2-2,TGTGCCAGCAGCTTAGATCAGGGACGACCGGGGGAGCTGTTTTTT,CASSLDQGRPGELFF
many,.,TRBV27,TRBJ2-5,TGTGCCAGCAGTTTGGATTCGGAAGAGACCCAGTACTTC,CASSLDSEETQYF
many,.,TRBV19,TRBJ1-5,TGTGCCAGTAGTCTCGGTCAGCCCCAGCATTTT,CASSLGQPQHF
many,TRBD1,TRBV5-6,TRBJ1-2,TGTGCCAGCAGCTTGGACCGGGACAGGGGGATAGCTAACTATGGCTACACCTTC,CASSLDRDRGIANYGYTF
many,TRBD1,TRBV2,TRBJ1-4,TGTGCCAGCAGACGACAGGGGGGGAATGAAAAACTGTTTTTT,CASRRQGGNEKLFF
many,TRBD2,TRBV19,TRBJ2-3,TGTGCCAGTAGACGGGAGGGCCTTACAGATACGCAGTATTTT,CASRREGLTDTQYF
many,.,TRBV3-1,TRBJ2-7,TGTGCCAGCAGCCCAGACCCAGGCCCTTACTACGAGCAGTACTTC,CASSPDPGPYYEQYF
.,.,TRBV5-1,TRBJ1-6,TGCGCCAGCAGCTTGACAGGGTGGGAGGATTCACCCCTCCACTTT,CASSLTGWEDSPLHF
medium-sized,.,TRBV6-1,TRBJ2-2,TGTGCCAGCAGTAGGACACACAACACCGGGGAGCTGTTTTTT,CASSRTHNTGELFF
few,.,TRBV10-3,TRBJ2-5,TGTTCCATCAGTGATAGGGGGGGCGCTAAAGGCCAGTACTTC,CSISDRGGAKGQYF
many,.,TRBV7-9,TRBJ2-5,TGTGCCAGCAGCTTGTCTGCAGGGCCCCAAGAGACCCAGTACTTC,CASSLSAGPQETQYF
.,.,TRBV5-1,TRBJ2-6,TGCGCCAGCGGGATACAGGGCTCCCCCAACTCTGGTGCCAACGTCCTGACTTTC,CASGIQGSPNSGANVLTF
many,.,TRBV5-1,TRBJ2-5,TGCGCCAGCAGCTTGGGGCAGGGTTATCTAGAGACCCAGTACTTC,CASSLGQGYLETQYF
many,.,TRBV11-2,TRBJ1-3,TGTGCCAGCAGCCGCGTCCAGGGGAGCTCTGGAAACACCATATATTTT,CASSRVQGSSGNTIYF
.,TRBD2,TRBV28,TRBJ2-1,TGTGCCAGCAGTTTGAGGCGGGAGGGCCAGTTCTTC,CASSLRREGQFF
many,TRBD2,TRBV20-1,TRBJ2-3,TGCAGTGCCACACTAGCGGGAGGGCGCACAGATACGCAGTATTTT,CSATLAGGRTDTQYF
many,.,TRBV7-2,TRBJ2-2,TGTGCCAGCAGCTTAGTACAGCCTTCTGACGGGGAGCTGTTTTTT,CASSLVQPSDGELFF
once,.,TRBV7-3,TRBJ2-5,TGCGCCAGCAGCTCGCCGGAACTCCAAGAGACCCAGTACTTC,CASSSPELQETQYF
many,.,TRBV27,TRBJ2-7,TGTGCCAGCAGTTTATCGTCAGGGGACTACGAGCAGTACTTC,CASSLSSGDYEQYF